Listed below are T cell receptor beta chains from one sample, sequenced in a study of blood T cell repertoires in COVID-19. Method: immunoSEQ multiplex PCR; TCRdb's copy keeps in-frame clones and lacks some. The sample has approximately 280,000 clones, around 90% seen once. Sequencing input: peripheral blood. The receptor source for this set is a woman under 40 with COVID-19, enrolled during active disease. Each CDR3 is given with its conserved first and last residue. Fields, in order: J gene, clone size, V gene, D gene, CDR3 protein, CDR3 DNA. The D gene is left open where the match is weak. Clone size appears in some rows only: once, few, many, or a class for an expanded clone.

TRBJ1-2,-,TRBV5-1,-,CASSFFGPQPSLNYGYTF,-
TRBJ1-6,-,TRBV5-1,-,CASRSGGPNSPLHF,TGCGCCAGCAGATCCGGTGGGCCCAATTCACCCCTCCACTTT
TRBJ2-7,-,TRBV9,TRBD1,CASSVGGTGSYEQYF,TGTGCCAGCAGCGTAGGCGGGACAGGGTCCTACGAGCAGTACTTC
TRBJ2-7,-,TRBV19,-,CASSLHWSSYEQYF,TGTGCCAGTAGTCTGCACTGGAGCTCCTACGAGCAGTACTTC
TRBJ1-1,-,TRBV5-6,TRBD1,CASSRVQGRPEAFF,TGTGCCAGCAGCCGTGTACAGGGGAGGCCTGAAGCTTTCTTT
TRBJ2-7,few,TRBV7-8,-,CASSLEGLAYEQYF,TGTGCCAGCAGCTTAGAGGGGCTAGCCTACGAGCAGTACTTC
TRBJ1-1,-,TRBV6-5,TRBD1,CASSDRGLEAFF,TGTGCCAGCTCCGACAGGGGGCTTGAAGCTTTCTTT
TRBJ1-1,-,TRBV7-2,-,CASSTQPNTEAFF,TGTGCCAGCAGCACACAGCCGAACACTGAAGCTTTCTTT
TRBJ2-3,-,TRBV9,-,CASSVGSIEVTDTQYF,TGTGCCAGCAGCGTAGGGAGTATCGAAGTCACAGATACGCAGTATTTT
TRBJ2-1,-,TRBV28,-,CASSLSGLGEQFF,TGTGCCAGCAGTTTATCTGGACTTGGAGAGCAGTTCTTC
TRBJ2-2,-,TRBV5-6,-,CASSLLAREIGELFF,TGTGCCAGCAGCTTACTAGCCCGTGAGATCGGGGAGCTGTTTTTT
TRBJ1-4,few,TRBV27,TRBD1,CASSLSAGTENEKLFF,TGTGCCAGCAGTTTATCTGCAGGGACAGAGAATGAAAAACTGTTTTTT
TRBJ2-6,-,TRBV21-1,-,CARGFMRPPRAGANVLTF,TGTGCCAGGGGGTTTATGCGCCCCCCGAGGGCTGGGGCCAACGTCCTGACTTTC
TRBJ1-1,-,TRBV2,TRBD1,CASQKLDRLPGNTEAFF,TGTGCCAGCCAAAAACTGGACAGGCTACCCGGGAACACTGAAGCTTTCTTT
TRBJ2-5,-,TRBV5-1,-,CASSALGPQETQYF,TGCGCCAGCAGCGCCCTGGGCCCCCAAGAGACCCAGTACTTC
TRBJ1-6,-,TRBV6-5,-,CASSARHYNSPLHF,TGTGCCTCCTCCGCCAGGCACTATAATTCACCCCTCCACTTT
TRBJ1-2,-,TRBV15,-,CATSGGVGYTF,TGTGCCACCAGCGGGGGGGTAGGCTACACCTTC
TRBJ2-1,-,TRBV5-1,-,CASSSMTSGSYNEQFF,TGCGCCAGCAGCTCCATGACGTCCGGGTCCTACAATGAGCAGTTCTTC
TRBJ1-1,-,TRBV9,-,CASSLAGNTEAFF,TGTGCCAGCAGCCTGGCGGGGAACACTGAAGCTTTCTTT
TRBJ2-3,-,TRBV9,TRBD2,CASSVGSGISTDTQYF,TGTGCCAGCAGCGTAGGTAGCGGGATCTCCACAGATACGCAGTATTTT
TRBJ1-2,-,TRBV20-1,-,CSASEQFYGYTF,TGCAGTGCTAGTGAGCAGTTCTATGGCTACACCTTC
TRBJ2-7,-,TRBV6-5,TRBD2,CASSRLAGFSYEQYF,TGTGCCAGCAGCAGACTAGCGGGATTTTCCTACGAGCAGTACTTC
TRBJ2-2,-,TRBV5-1,TRBD2,CASSLGLAGGGELFF,TGCGCCAGCAGCTTGGGACTAGCGGGCGGCGGGGAGCTGTTTTTT
TRBJ2-5,-,TRBV7-9,TRBD2,CASSPGTSGSPFRQETQYF,TGTGCCAGCAGCCCGGGGACTAGCGGGAGCCCGTTCCGGCAGGAGACCCAGTACTTC
TRBJ1-1,-,TRBV2,TRBD1,CASSEGRGIAEAFF,TGTGCCAGCAGTGAGGGCAGGGGGATCGCTGAAGCTTTCTTT
TRBJ1-1,-,TRBV19,TRBD1,CASSIVPTTGSNTEAFF,TGTGCCAGTAGTATAGTTCCCACGACAGGGTCCAACACTGAAGCTTTCTTT
TRBJ2-7,-,TRBV29-1,-,CSVEELNPYEQYF,TGCAGCGTTGAAGAACTCAATCCCTACGAGCAGTACTTC
TRBJ2-7,-,TRBV18,-,CASSPQGNAGYEQYF,TGTGCCAGCTCCCCACAGGGCAACGCGGGTTACGAGCAGTACTTC
TRBJ2-3,-,TRBV5-5,TRBD1,CASSPGTGGGDTQYF,TGTGCCAGCAGCCCCGGGACAGGGGGCGGAGATACGCAGTATTTT
TRBJ1-4,few,TRBV6-4,TRBD1,CASSPWTTGVRQFF,TGTGCCAGCAGCCCATGGACGACAGGGGTCAGGCAGTTTTTT
TRBJ2-1,-,TRBV3-1/TRBV3-2,TRBD2,CASSPEGLAGYNEQFF,TGTGCCAGCAGCCCCGAGGGACTAGCGGGATATAATGAGCAGTTCTTC
TRBJ2-1,-,TRBV7-2,TRBD2,CASRLGLAEGNEQFF,TGTGCCAGCAGATTGGGACTAGCGGAAGGGAATGAGCAGTTCTTC
TRBJ1-2,-,TRBV5-3,-,CARPCRPDLYYGYTF,TGTGCCAGACCCTGCCGACCGGACTTATACTATGGCTACACCTTC
TRBJ2-7,-,TRBV2,-,CASSLQGSEYF,TGTGCCAGCAGTCTACAGGGCTCGGAGTACTTC
TRBJ2-1,-,TRBV3-1/TRBV3-2,-,CASREGRSSYNEQFF,TGTGCCAGCAGGGAGGGGCGAAGCTCCTACAATGAGCAGTTCTTC
TRBJ2-3,-,TRBV7-9,TRBD2,CASSPLLAGVGDTQYF,TGTGCCAGCAGCCCTTTACTAGCGGGAGTGGGAGATACGCAGTATTTT
TRBJ1-5,-,TRBV10-2,-,CASTGLGQPQHF,TGCGCCAGCACAGGGCTCGGCCAGCCCCAGCATTTT
TRBJ1-6,many,TRBV2,-,CASNRDEGMTPLHF,TGTGCCAGCAACAGGGACGAGGGGATGACACCCCTCCACTTT
TRBJ2-1,-,TRBV24-1,-,CATSDPGRDYNEQFF,TGTGCCACCAGTGATCCGGGCAGGGACTACAATGAGCAGTTCTTC
TRBJ2-3,-,TRBV19,TRBD2,CASSIGEGLSDTQYF,TGTGCCAGTAGTATCGGGGAGGGGCTCTCAGATACGCAGTATTTT
TRBJ2-3,-,TRBV6-5,-,CASSPAGVNTQYF,TGTGCCAGCAGTCCAGCAGGGGTGAATACGCAGTATTTT